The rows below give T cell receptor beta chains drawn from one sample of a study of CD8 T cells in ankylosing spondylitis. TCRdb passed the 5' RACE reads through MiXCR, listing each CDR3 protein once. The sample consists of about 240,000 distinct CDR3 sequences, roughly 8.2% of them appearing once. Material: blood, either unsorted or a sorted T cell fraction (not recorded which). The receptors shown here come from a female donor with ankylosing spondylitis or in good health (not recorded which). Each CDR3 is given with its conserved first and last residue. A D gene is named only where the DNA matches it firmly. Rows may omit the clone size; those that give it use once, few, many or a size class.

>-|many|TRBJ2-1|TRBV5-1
TGCGCCAGCAGCTTCGGAGGGGTCTACAATGAGCAGTTCTTC
CASSFGGVYNEQFF
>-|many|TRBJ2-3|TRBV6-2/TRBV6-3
TGTGCCAGCAGTCGACTTGCAGATACGCAGTATTTT
CASSRLADTQYF
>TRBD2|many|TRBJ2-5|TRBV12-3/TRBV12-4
TGTGCCAGCAGTCCATCTAGCGGGAGGGCCGGTGAGACCCAGTACTTC
CASSPSSGRAGETQYF
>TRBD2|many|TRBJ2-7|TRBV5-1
TGCGCCAGCAGCTTCCGCCCACGGTCCGAGACTAGCCGGTACGAGCAGTACTTC
CASSFRPRSETSRYEQYF
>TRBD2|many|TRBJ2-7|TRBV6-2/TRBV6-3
TGTGCCAGCAGTTACTCGGCTAGCGGGAGGGCCTACGAGCAGTACTTC
CASSYSASGRAYEQYF
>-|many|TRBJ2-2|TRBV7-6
TGTGCCAGCAGCTTAAGCGGGCCCGGGGAGCTGTTTTTT
CASSLSGPGELFF
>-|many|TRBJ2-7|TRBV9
TGTGCCAGCAGCCCCCACGGGCGATGGGGCGAGCAGTACTTC
CASSPHGRWGEQYF
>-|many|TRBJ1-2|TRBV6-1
TGTGCCAGCAGTGTACGGGGCCAGCTGATCGGGAATGGCTACACCTTC
CASSVRGQLIGNGYTF
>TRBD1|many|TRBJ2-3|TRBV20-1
TGCAGTGCTGCACAGGGGGAACCCACGGATACGCAGTATTTT
CSAAQGEPTDTQYF
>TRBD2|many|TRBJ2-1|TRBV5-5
TGTGCCAGCAGCTCGCAGCGGGAGCAGTTCAATGAGCAGTTCTTC
CASSSQREQFNEQFF
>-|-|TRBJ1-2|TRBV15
TGCCGCATCTTGGGGACGGACTATGGCTACACCTTC
CRILGTDYGYTF
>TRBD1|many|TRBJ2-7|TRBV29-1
TGCAGCGTCGGGACAGCCTCCTACGAGCAGTACTTC
CSVGTASYEQYF
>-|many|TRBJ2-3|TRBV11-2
TGTGCCAGCAGCCGACAAGGAAATTCAGATACGCAGTATTTT
CASSRQGNSDTQYF
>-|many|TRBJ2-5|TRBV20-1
TGCAGTGCCCCGCGGGACAGTCAAGAGACCCAGTACTTC
CSAPRDSQETQYF
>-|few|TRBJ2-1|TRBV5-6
TGTGCCAGCAGCTTGGATGACACCGGTGAGCAGTTCTTC
CASSLDDTGEQFF
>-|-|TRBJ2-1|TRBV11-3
TGTGCCAGCAGCCCTCGGAGGTCGGGCCGAAATGAGCAGTTCTTC
CASSPRRSGRNEQFF
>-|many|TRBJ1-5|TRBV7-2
TGTGCCAGCAGCTTTGAGGATCAGCCCCAGCATTTT
CASSFEDQPQHF
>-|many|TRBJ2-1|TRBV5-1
TGCGCCAGCAGCTTGGACAAAGAGGGATGGAATGAGCAGTTCTTC
CASSLDKEGWNEQFF
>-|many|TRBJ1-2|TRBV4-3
TGCGCCAGCAGCCAACATAGAAACTATGGCTACACCTTC
CASSQHRNYGYTF
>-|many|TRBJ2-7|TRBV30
TGTGCCTGGAGTGTACTAGGGGACGAGCAGTACTTC
CAWSVLGDEQYF
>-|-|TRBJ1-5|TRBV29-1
TGCAGCGTTTCTCTAGGGACTCGCAATCAGCCCCAGCATTTT
CSVSLGTRNQPQHF
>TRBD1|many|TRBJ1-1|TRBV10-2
TGCGCCAGCTCCACAGGGGGGGACACTGAAGCTTTCTTT
CASSTGGDTEAFF
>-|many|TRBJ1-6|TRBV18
TGTGCCAGCTCCCAAGGGGGGGGGAATTCACCCCTCCACTTT
CASSQGGGNSPLHF
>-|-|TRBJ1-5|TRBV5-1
TGCGCCAGCAGCTACACAACAGGGATGAATCAGCCCCAGCATTTT
CASSYTTGMNQPQHF
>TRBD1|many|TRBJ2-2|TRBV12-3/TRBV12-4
TGTGCCAGCAGACCTACAGGGGGCCACGGGGAGCTGTTTTTT
CASRPTGGHGELFF
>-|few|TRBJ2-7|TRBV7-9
TGTGCCAGCATCCCACTAGGGGAGCAGTACTTC
CASIPLGEQYF
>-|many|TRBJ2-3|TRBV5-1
TGCGCCGCCGGGGCAAATGCCGGTGCAGATACGCAGTATTTT
CAAGANAGADTQYF
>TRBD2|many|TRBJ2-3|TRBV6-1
TGTGCCAGCAGTGAAGCGCTTCTTGGGGGGGCAGATACGCAGTATTTT
CASSEALLGGADTQYF
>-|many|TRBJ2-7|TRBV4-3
TGCGCCAGCAGCCAAGACCCCCAGGGCCCCTACGAGCAGTACTTC
CASSQDPQGPYEQYF
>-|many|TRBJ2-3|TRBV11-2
TGTGCCAGCAGCTTAGGGAGAACCACAGATACGCAGTATTTT
CASSLGRTTDTQYF
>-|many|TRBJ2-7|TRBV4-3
TGCGCCAGCAGCCAAGTTAGACAGAATCCAGCCTACGAGCAGTACTTC
CASSQVRQNPAYEQYF
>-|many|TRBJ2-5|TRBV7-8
TGTGCCAGCAGCCAAAATAGGAACCAAGAGACCCAGTACTTC
CASSQNRNQETQYF
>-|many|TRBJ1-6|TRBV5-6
TGTGCCAGCAGCTCCGCGCCCTCCGGAGGGGATTCACCCCTCCACTTT
CASSSAPSGGDSPLHF
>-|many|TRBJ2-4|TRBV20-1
TGCAGTGCTAGCTCCATTCTCCCACTAGCCAAAAACATTCAGTACTTC
CSASSILPLAKNIQYF
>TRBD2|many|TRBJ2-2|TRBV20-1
TGCAGTGCTAGAGATGGCTCTAGCGGAAACACCGGGGAGCTGTTTTTT
CSARDGSSGNTGELFF
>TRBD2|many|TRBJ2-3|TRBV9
TGTGCCAGCAGCTCTGGACTAGCGGGAGGCTCGTCGACAGATACGCAGTATTTT
CASSSGLAGGSSTDTQYF
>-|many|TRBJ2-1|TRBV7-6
TGTGCCAGCAGTCCCTTAGCGGATATAAACAATGAGCAGTTCTTC
CASSPLADINNEQFF
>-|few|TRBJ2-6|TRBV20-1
TGCAGTGCCCCGGACGCCCAAGGGGCCAACGTCCTGACTTTC
CSAPDAQGANVLTF
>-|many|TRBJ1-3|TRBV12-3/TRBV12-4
TGTGCCAGCAGTGCGGGGGGATTTGGAAACACCATATATTTT
CASSAGGFGNTIYF
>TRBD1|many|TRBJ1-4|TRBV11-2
TGTGCCAGCAGCTTACCGGGACAGATTTTTGCAACTAATGAAAAACTGTTTTTT
CASSLPGQIFATNEKLFF
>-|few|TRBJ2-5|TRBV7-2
TGTGCCAGCAGGAGCGTAGAGACCCAGTACTTC
CASRSVETQYF